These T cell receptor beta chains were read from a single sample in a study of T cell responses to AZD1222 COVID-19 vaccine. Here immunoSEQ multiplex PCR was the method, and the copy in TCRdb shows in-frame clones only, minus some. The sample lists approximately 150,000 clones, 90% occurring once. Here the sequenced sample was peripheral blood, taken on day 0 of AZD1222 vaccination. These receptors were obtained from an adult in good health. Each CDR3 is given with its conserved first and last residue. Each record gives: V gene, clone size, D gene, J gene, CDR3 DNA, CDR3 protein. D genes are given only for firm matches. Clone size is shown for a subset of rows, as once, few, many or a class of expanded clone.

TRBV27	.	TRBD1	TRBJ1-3	TGTGCCAGCAGTTCACAGGGGGGAAACACCATATATTTT	CASSSQGGNTIYF
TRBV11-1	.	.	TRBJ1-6	TGTGCCAGCAACTGGGGTTCTAATTCACCCCTCCACTTT	CASNWGSNSPLHF
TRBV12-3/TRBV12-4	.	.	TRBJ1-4	TGTGCCAGTTGGGGGCAGAATAATGAAAAACTGTTTTTT	CASWGQNNEKLFF
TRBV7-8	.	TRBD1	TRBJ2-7	TGTGCCAGCAGCCTTCCGACAGGGACGAACGAGCAGTACTTC	CASSLPTGTNEQYF
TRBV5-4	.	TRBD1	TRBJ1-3	TGTGCCAGCAGTCAGGGGGGGAGCTCTGGAAACACCATATATTTT	CASSQGGSSGNTIYF
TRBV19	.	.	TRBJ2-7	TGTGCCAGTAGCCCATTGGACAGCCACTCCTACGAGCAGTACTTC	CASSPLDSHSYEQYF
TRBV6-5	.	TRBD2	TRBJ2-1	TGTGCCAGCAGATACTCTAGCGGGGGATCCAATGAGCAGTTCTTC	CASRYSSGGSNEQFF
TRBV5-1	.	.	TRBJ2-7	TGCGCCAGCAGCTTGGGGGCCGGGACAACGAAAGAGCAGTACTTC	CASSLGAGTTKEQYF
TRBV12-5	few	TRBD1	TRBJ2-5	TGTGCTTCCGCTAAGGGGGCGCAAGAGACCCAGTACTTC	CASAKGAQETQYF
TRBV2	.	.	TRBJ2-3	TGTGCCAGCAGTGGGGGGGCGCGAACAGATACGCAGTATTTT	CASSGGARTDTQYF
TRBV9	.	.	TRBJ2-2	TGTGCCAGCAGCGTAGCCCAGGGGGAGCTGTTTTTT	CASSVAQGELFF
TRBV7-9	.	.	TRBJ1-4	TGTGCCAGCACCCTGCGGGGGCGGGTTGAAAAACTGTTTTTT	CASTLRGRVEKLFF
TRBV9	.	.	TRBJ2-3	TGTGCCAGCAGCGTACTCCCTGCGGCAGATACGCAGTATTTT	CASSVLPAADTQYF
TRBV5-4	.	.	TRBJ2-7	TGTGCCAGCAACACCGCGGGGGCCCCCTACGAGCAGTACTTC	CASNTAGAPYEQYF
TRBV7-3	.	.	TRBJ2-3	TGTGCCAGCAGCCCAAGTACCACAGATACGCAGTATTTT	CASSPSTTDTQYF
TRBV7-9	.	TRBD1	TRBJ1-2	TGTGCCAGCAGCCGACAGGGAGGGGCCTATGGCTACACCTTC	CASSRQGGAYGYTF
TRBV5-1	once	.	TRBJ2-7	TGCGCCAGCAGCTCTCCCCGGGGTGAGGGCTACGAGCAGTACTTC	CASSSPRGEGYEQYF
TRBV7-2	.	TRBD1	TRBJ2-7	TGTGCCAGCAGCTTCCAAGGGACAGGCGGGTACTACGAGCAGTACTTC	CASSFQGTGGYYEQYF
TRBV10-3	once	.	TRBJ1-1	TGTGCCATCAGCGATGCTACGTGGGACACTGAAGCTTTCTTT	CAISDATWDTEAFF
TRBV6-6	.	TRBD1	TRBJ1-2	TGTGCCAGCAGTTACTCAGGGGGCGTCTATGGCTACACCTTC	CASSYSGGVYGYTF
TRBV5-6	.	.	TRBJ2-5	TGTGCCAGCAGCCAGGCTGGAGGGAGGGGGAGGGAGACCCAGTACTTC	CASSQAGGRGRETQYF
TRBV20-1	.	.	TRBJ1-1	TGCAGTGCTACAGTGAACACTGAAGCTTTCTTT	CSATVNTEAFF
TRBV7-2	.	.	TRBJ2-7	TGTGCCAGCAGCTCCTTGGGTGCCAACGAGCAGTACTTC	CASSSLGANEQYF
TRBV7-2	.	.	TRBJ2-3	TGTGCCAGCAGCTCTACCTGGGGTGGGGATACGCAGTATTTT	CASSSTWGGDTQYF
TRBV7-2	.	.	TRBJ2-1	TGTGCCAGCAGCTTAGAACGGAATGAGCAGTTCTTC	CASSLERNEQFF
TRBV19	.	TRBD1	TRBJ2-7	TGTGCCAGTAGTCCTGGGACAGGGGGGAGTCGGGAGCAGTACTTC	CASSPGTGGSREQYF